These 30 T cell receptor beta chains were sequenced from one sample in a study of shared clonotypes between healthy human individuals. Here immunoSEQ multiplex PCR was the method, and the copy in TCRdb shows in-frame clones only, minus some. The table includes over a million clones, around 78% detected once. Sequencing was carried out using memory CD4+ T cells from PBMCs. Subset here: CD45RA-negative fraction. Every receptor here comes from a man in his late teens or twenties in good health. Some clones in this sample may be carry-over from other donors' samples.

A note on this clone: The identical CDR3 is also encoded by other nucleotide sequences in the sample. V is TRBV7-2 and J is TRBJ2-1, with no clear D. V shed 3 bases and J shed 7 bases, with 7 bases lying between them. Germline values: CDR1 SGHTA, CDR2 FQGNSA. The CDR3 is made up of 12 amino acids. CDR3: CASSLVRNEQFF. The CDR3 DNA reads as TGTGCCAGCAGCTTGGTCCGGAATGAGCAGTTCTTC.

The CDR3 coding sequence is TGTGCCAGCAGTCCCGACAGAAGCTATGGCTACACCTTC. Translated: CASSPDRSYGYTF. The chain combines TRBV6-5 with TRBJ1-2; D perhaps matches TRBD1 (5 bases). V lost 5 bases to trimming and J lost 4 bases, with 11 bases between them. The CDR3 loop spans 13 amino acids. CDR1 MNHEY and CDR2 SVGAGI come from the germline V gene.

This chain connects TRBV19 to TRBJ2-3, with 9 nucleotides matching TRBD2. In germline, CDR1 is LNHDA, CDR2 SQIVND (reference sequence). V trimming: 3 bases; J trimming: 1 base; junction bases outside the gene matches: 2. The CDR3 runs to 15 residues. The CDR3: CASSIWTSGTDTQYF. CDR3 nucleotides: TGTGCCAGTAGTATTTGGACTAGCGGCACAGATACGCAGTATTTT.

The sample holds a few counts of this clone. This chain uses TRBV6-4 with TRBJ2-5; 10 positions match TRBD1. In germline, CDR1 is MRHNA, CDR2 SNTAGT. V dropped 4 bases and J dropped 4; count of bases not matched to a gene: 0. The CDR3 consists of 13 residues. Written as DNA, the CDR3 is TGTGCCAGCAGTGGGGACAGGGGAGAGACCCAGTACTTC. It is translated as CASSGDRGETQYF.

Here the CDR3 reads CASRAGTANTGELFF. CDR3 in DNA: TGTGCCAGCAGGGCGGGGACAGCGAACACCGGGGAGCTGTTTTTT. The rearrangement links TRBV2 to TRBJ2-2, with D tentatively TRBD1 (7 bases). The CDR3 extends over 15 amino acids. V lost 6 bases to trimming and J lost 0 bases, with 11 bases between them. The germline V gene has CDR1 SNHLY and CDR2 FYNNEI.

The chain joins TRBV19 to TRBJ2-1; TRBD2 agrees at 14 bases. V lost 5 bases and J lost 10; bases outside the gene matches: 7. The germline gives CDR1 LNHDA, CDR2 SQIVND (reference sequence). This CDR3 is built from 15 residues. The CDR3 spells CASSDPGLAGVEQFF. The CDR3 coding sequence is TGTGCCAGTAGTGACCCGGGACTAGCGGGAGTGGAGCAGTTCTTC. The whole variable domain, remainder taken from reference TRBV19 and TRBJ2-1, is DGGITQSPKYLFRKEGQNVTLSCEQNLNHDAMYWYRQDPGQGLRLIYYSQIVNDFQKGDIAEGYSVSREKKESFPLTVTSAQKNPTAFYLCASSDPGLAGVEQFFGPGTRLTVL.

The CDR3 DNA is TGCGCCAGCAGTATTCCGTACAATGAGCAGTTCTTC. This encodes CASSIPYNEQFF. This chain uses TRBV23-1 with TRBJ2-1; D gene unclear. TRBV23-1 is identified as an open reading frame with a role that is uncertain. V shed 5 bases and J shed 4 bases, with 6 bases lying between them. The CDR3 consists of 12 residues.

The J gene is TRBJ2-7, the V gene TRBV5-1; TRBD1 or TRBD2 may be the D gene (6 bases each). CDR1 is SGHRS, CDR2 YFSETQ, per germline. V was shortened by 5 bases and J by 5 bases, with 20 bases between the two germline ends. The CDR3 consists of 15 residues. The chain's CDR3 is CASSYEGGQFDEQYF. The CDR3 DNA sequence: TGCGCCAGCAGTTATGAGGGGGGACAATTCGACGAGCAGTACTTC.

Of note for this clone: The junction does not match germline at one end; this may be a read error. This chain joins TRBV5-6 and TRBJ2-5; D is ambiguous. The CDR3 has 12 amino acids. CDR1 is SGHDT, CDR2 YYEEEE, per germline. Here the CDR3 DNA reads TGTGCCAGCAGCTTGGACCAGGAGACCCAGTACTTC. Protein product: CASSLDQETQYF.

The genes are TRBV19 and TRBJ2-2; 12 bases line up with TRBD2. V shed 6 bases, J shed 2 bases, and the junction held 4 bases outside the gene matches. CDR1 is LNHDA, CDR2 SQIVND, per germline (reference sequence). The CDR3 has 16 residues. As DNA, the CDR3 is TGTGCCAGTAGAAAAGGACTAGCGGGAAACACCGGGGAGCTGTTTTTT. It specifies CASRKGLAGNTGELFF.

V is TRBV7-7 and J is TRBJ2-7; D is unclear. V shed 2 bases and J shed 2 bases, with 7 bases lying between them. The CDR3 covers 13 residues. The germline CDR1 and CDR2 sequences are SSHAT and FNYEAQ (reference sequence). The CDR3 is CASSLQVAYEQYF. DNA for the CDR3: TGTGCCAGCAGCTTACAAGTTGCCTACGAGCAGTACTTC.

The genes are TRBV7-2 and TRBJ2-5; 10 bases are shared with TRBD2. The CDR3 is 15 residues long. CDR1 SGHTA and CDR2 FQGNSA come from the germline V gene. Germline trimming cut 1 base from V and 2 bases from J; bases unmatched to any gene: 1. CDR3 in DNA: TGTGCCAGCAGCTTAGGGACTAGCGGACAAGAGACCCAGTACTTC. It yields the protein CASSLGTSGQETQYF. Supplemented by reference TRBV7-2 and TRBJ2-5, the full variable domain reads GAGVSQSPSNKVTEKGKDVELRCDPISGHTALYWYRQSLGQGLEFLIYFQGNSAPDKSGLPSDRFSAERTGGSVSTLTIQRTQQEDSAVYLCASSLGTSGQETQYFGPGTRLLVL.

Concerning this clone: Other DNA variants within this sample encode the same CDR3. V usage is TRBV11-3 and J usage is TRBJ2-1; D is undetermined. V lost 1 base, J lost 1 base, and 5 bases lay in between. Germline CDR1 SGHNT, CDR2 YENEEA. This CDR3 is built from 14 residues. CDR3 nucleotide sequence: TGTGCCAGCAGCTTAGGCGGTTCCTACAATGAGCAGTTCTTC. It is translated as CASSLGGSYNEQFF.

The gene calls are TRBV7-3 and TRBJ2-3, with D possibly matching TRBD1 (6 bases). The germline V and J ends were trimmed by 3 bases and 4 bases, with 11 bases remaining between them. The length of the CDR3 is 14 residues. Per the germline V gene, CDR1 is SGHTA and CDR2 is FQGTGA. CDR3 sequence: CASSLIQGSDTQYF. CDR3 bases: TGTGCCAGCAGCTTGATACAGGGCTCAGATACGCAGTATTTT.

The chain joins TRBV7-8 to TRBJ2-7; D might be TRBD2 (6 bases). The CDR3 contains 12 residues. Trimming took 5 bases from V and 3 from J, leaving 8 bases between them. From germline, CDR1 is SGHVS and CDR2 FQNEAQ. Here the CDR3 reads CASSRESYEQYF. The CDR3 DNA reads TGTGCCAGCAGCCGGGAGAGCTACGAGCAGTACTTC.

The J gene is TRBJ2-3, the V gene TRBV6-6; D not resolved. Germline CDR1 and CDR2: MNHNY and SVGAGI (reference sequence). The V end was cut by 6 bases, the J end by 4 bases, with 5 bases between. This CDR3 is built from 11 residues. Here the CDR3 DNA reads TGTGCCAGCAGGGCGGCAGATACGCAGTATTTT. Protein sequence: CASRAADTQYF.

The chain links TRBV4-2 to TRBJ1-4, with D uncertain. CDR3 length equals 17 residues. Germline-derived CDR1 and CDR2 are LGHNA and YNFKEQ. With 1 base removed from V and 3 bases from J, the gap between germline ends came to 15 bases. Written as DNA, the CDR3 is TGTGCCAGCAGCCAAGGGTCCGGCCGGGAGGCTAATGAAAAACTGTTTTTT. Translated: CASSQGSGREANEKLFF.

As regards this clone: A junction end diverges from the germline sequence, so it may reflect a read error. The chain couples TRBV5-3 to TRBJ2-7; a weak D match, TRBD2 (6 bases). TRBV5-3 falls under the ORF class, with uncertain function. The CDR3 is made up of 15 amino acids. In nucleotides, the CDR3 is TGTGCCAGCAGCTTGGCCGGGGGTGGCAACTACGAGCAGTACTTC. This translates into CASSLAGGGNYEQYF.

The CDR3 bases are TGTGCCAGCAGTAGCCCGGGACAGGGTCACTATGGCTACACCTTC. Protein product: CASSSPGQGHYGYTF. The chain couples TRBV28 to TRBJ1-2; 9 nucleotides agree with TRBD1. Looked up from germline, CDR1 is MDHEN and CDR2 is SYDVKM. The CDR3 is 15 amino acids. With 5 bases clipped from V and 3 bases from J, the junction kept 7 bases outside the gene matches.

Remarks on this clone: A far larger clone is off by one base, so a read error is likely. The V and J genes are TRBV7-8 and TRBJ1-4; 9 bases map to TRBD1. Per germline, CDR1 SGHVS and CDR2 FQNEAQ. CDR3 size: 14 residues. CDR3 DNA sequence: TGTGCCAGCAGCTTGGGACAGGGAAATGAAAAACTGCTTTTT. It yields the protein CASSLGQGNEKLLF.

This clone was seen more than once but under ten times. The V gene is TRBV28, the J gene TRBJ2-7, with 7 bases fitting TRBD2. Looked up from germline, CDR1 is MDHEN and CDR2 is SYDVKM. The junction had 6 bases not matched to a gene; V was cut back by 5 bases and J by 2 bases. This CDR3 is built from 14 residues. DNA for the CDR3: TGTGCCAGCAGTCGAGCGGGGATGGCCTACGAGCAGTACTTC. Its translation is CASSRAGMAYEQYF.

CDR3 in DNA: TGTGCCAGCAGGAGGGACGGAAGGATAAACACCATATATTTT. It is translated as CASRRDGRINTIYF. The chain carries TRBV21-1 and TRBJ1-3. TRBV21-1 is listed as a pseudogene. This CDR3 has 14 residues.

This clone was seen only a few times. The CDR3: CASSSGQGGTEAFF. CDR3 DNA sequence: TGTGCCAGCAGCTCCGGACAGGGAGGTACTGAAGCTTTCTTT. The V and J genes are TRBV11-3 and TRBJ1-1; TRBD1 matches 8 bases. Unmatched junction bases numbered 6, after V lost 4 bases and J lost 5 bases. Germline lookup yields CDR1 SGHNT and CDR2 YENEEA. The CDR3 runs 14 residues.

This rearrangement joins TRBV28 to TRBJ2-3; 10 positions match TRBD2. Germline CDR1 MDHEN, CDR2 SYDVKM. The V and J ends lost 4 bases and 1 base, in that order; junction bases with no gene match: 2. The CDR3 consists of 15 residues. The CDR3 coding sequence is TGTGCCAGCAGTTCTAGCGGGAGCGGCACAGATACGCAGTATTTT. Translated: CASSSSGSGTDTQYF.

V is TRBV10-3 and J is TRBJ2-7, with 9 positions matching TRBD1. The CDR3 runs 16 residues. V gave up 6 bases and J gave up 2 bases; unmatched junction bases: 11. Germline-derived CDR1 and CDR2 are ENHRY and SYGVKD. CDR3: CAIREGPGQGAYEQYF. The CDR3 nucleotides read TGTGCCATCAGGGAGGGACCGGGACAGGGTGCCTACGAGCAGTACTTC.

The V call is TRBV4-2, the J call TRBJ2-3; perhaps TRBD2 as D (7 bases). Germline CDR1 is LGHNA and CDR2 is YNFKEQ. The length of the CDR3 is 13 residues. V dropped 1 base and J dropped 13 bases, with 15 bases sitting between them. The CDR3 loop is CASSQASGGAKYF. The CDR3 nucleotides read TGTGCCAGCAGCCAAGCGTCGGGGGGCGCGAAGTATTTT.

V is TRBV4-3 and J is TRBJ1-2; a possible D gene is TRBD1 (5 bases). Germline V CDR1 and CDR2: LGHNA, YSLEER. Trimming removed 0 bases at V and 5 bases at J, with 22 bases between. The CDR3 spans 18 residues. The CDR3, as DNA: TGCGCCAGCAGCCAAGATTGGGGGTGGGGAGGACGAGGATATGGCTACACCTTC. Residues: CASSQDWGWGGRGYGYTF.

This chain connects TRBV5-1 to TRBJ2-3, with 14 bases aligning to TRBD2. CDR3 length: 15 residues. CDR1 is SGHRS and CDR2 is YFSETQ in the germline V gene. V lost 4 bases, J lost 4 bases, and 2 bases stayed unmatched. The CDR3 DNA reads TGCGCCAGCAGCGCGGGACTAGCGGGAGCAGATACGCAGTATTTT. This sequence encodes CASSAGLAGADTQYF.

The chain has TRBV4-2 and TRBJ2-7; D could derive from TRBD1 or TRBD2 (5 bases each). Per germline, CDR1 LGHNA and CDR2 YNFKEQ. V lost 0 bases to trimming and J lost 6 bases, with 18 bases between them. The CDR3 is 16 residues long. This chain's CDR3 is CASSQDSFRGLGEQYF. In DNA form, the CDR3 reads TGTGCCAGCAGCCAAGATTCGTTCCGGGGCCTTGGCGAGCAGTACTTC.

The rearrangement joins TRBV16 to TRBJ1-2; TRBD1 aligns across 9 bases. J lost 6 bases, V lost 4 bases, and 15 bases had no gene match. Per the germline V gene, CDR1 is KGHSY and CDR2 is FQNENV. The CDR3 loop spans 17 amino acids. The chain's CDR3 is CASSLDPPGQGGDGYTF. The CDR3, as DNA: TGTGCCAGCAGCCTCGACCCACCGGGACAGGGTGGCGATGGCTACACCTTC.